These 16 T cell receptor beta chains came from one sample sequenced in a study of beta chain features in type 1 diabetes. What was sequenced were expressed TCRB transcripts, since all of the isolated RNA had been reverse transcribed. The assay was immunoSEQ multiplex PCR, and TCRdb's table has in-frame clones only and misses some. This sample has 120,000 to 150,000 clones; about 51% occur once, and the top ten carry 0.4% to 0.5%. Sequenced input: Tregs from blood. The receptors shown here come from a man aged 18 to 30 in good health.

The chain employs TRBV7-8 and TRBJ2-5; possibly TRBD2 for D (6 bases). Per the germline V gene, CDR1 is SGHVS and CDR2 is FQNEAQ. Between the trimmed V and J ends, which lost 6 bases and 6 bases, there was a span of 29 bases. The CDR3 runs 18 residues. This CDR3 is CASSILGFREPGGKTQYF. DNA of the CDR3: TGTGCCAGCAGTATTTTAGGTTTCCGGGAGCCCGGAGGGAAGACCCAGTACTTC.

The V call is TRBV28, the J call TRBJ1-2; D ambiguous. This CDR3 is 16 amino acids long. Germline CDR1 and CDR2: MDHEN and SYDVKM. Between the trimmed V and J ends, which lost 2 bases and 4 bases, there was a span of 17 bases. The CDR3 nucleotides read TGTGCCAGCAGTTTAGGCAACCCCCAAACTAGCTATGGCTACACCTTC. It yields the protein CASSLGNPQTSYGYTF.

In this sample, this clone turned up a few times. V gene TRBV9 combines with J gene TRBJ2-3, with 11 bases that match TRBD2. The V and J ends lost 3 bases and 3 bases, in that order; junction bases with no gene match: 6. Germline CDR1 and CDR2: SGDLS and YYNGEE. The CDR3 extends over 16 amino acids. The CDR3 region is CASSEDSGRVTDTQYF. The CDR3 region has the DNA TGTGCCAGCAGCGAGGATAGCGGGAGGGTTACAGATACGCAGTATTTT.

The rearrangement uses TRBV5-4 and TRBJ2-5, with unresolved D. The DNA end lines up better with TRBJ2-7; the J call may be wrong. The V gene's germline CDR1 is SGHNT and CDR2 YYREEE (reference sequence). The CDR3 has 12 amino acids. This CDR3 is CASSLDFYEQYF. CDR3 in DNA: TGTGCCAGCAGCTTGGATTTTTACGAGCAGTACTTC.

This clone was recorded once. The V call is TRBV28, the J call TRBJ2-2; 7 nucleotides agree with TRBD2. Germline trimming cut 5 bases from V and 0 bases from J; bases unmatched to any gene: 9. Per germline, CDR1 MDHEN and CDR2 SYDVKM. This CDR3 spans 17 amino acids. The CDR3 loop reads CASSGPRGVTNTGELFF. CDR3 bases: TGTGCCAGCAGTGGGCCCCGGGGGGTGACGAACACCGGGGAGCTGTTTTTT.

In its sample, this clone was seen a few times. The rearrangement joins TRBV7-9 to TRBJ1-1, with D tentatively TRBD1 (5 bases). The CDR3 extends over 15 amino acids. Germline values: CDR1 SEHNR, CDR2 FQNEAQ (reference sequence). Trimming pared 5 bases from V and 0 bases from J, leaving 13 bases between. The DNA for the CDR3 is TGTGCCAGCAGCATTAGTTGGGGCTTGAACACTGAAGCTTTCTTT. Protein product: CASSISWGLNTEAFF.

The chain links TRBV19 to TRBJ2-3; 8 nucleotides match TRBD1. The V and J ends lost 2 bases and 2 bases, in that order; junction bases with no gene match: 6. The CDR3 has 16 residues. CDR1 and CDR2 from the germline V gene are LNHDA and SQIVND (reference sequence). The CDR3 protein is CASSIRTGYYTDTQYF. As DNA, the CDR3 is TGTGCCAGTAGTATAAGGACAGGGTATTACACAGATACGCAGTATTTT.

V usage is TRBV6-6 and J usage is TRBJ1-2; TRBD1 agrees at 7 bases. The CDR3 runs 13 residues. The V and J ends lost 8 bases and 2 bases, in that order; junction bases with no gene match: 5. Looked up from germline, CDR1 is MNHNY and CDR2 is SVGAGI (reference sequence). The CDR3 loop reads CASRQGTNYGYTF. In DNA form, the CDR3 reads TGTGCCAGCCGACAGGGAACGAACTATGGCTACACCTTC.

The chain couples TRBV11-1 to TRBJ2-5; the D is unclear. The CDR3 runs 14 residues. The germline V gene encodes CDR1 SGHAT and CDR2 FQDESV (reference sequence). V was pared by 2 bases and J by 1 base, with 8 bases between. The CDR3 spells CASSLYTAQETQYF. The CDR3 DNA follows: TGTGCCAGCAGCTTATATACAGCCCAAGAGACCCAGTACTTC.

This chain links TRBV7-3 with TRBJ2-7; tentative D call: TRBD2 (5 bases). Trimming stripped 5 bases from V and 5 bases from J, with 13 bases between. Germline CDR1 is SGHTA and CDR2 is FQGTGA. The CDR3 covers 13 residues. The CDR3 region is CASSQTSFHEQYF. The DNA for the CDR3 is TGTGCCAGCAGCCAAACTAGTTTCCACGAGCAGTACTTC.

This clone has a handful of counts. The DNA for the CDR3 is TGCGCCAGCAGCCAAGATTGGGCAGGGAAAGAACAGCCCCAGCATTTT. Translated, it gives CASSQDWAGKEQPQHF. The chain carries TRBV4-3 and TRBJ1-5; D is possibly TRBD1 (5 bases). In germline, CDR1 is LGHNA, CDR2 YSLEER. Trimming cost V 0 bases and J 7 bases, with 16 bases left between them. CDR3 size: 16 residues.

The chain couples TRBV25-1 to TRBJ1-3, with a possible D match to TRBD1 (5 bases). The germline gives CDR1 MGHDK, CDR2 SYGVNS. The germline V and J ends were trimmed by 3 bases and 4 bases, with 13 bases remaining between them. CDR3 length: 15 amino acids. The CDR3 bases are TGTGCCAGCAGTGATCCTGCAGGGTGGGGAAACACCATATATTTT. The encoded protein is CASSDPAGWGNTIYF.

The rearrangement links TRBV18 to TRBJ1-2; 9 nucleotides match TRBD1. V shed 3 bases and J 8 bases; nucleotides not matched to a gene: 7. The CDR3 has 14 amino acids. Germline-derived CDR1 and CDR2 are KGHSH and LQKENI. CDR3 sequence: CASSPQGTGRGYTF. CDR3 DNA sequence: TGTGCCAGCTCACCCCAAGGGACAGGGAGAGGCTACACCTTC.

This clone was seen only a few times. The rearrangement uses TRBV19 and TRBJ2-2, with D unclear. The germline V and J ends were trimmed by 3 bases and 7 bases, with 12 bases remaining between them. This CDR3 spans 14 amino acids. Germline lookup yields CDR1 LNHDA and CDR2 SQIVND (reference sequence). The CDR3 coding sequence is TGTGCCAGTAGTATTTTCGGTCGCGGCGGGGAGCTGTTTTTT. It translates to CASSIFGRGGELFF.

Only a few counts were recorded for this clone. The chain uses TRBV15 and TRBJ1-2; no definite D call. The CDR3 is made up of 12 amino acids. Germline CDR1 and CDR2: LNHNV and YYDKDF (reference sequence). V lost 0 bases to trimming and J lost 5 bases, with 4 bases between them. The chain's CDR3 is CATSRDSYGYTF. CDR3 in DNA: TGTGCCACCAGCAGAGACTCGTATGGCTACACCTTC.

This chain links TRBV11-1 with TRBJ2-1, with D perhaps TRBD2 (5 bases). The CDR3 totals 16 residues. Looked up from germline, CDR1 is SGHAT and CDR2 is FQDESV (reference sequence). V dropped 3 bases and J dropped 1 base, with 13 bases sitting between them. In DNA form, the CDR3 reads TGTGCCAGCAGCTTTCGGGGTGTGGGTTCCTACAATGAGCAGTTCTTC. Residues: CASSFRGVGSYNEQFF.